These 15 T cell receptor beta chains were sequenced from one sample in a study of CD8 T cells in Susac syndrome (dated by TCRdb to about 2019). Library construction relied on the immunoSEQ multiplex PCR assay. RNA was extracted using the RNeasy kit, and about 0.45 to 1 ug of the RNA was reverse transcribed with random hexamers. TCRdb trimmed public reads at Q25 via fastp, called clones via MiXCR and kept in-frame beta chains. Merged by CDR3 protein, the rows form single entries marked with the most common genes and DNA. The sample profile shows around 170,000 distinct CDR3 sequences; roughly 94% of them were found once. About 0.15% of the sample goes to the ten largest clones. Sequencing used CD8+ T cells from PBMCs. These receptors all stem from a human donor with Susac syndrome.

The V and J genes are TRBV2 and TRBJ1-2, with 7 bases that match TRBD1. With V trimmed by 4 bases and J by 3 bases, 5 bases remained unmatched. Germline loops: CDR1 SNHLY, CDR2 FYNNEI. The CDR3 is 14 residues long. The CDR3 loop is CASSGGTADYGYTF. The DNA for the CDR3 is TGTGCCAGCAGTGGAGGGACAGCGGACTATGGCTACACCTTC.

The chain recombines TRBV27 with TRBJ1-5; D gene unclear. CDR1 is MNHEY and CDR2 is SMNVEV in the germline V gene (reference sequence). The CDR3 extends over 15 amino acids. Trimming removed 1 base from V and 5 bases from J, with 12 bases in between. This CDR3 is CASSLYAVPDQPQHF. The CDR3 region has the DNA TGTGCCAGCAGTTTATATGCAGTACCAGATCAGCCCCAGCATTTT.

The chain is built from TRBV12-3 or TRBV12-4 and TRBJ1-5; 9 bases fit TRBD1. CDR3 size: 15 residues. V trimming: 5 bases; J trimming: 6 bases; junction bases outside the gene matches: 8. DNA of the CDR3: TGTGCCAGCAGTCCCAGGACAGGGGCCCCTCAGCCCCAGCATTTT. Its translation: CASSPRTGAPQPQHF.

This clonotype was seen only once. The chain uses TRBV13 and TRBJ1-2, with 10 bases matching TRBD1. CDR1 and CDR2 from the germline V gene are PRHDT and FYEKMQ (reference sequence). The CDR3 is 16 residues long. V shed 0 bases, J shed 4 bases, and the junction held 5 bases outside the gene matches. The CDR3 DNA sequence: TGTGCCAGCAGCTTAGGCGAGGACAGGGGGGCCTATGGCTACACCTTC. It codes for CASSLGEDRGAYGYTF. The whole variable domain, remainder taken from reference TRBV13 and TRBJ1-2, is AAGVIQSPRHLIKEKRETATLKCYPIPRHDTVYWYQQGPGQDPQFLISFYEKMQSDKGSIPDRFSAQQFSDYHSELNMSSLELGDSALYFCASSLGEDRGAYGYTFGSGTRLTVV.

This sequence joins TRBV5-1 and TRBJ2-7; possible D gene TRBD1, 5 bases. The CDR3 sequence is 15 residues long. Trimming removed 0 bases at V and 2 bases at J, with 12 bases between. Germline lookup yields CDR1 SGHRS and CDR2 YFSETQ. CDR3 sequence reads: CASSLASAGTYEQYF. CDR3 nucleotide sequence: TGCGCCAGCAGCTTGGCCTCGGCAGGGACCTACGAGCAGTACTTC. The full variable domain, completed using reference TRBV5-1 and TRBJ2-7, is KAGVTQTPRYLIKTRGQQVTLSCSPISGHRSVSWYQQTPGQGLQFLFEYFSETQRNKGNFPGRFSGRQFSNSRSEMNVSTLELGDSALYLCASSLASAGTYEQYFGPGTRLTVT.

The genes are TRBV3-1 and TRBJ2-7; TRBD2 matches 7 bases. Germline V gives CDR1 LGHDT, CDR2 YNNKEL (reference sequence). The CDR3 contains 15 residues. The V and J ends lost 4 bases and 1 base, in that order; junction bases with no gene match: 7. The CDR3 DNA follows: TGTGCCAGCAGCCCTCAGTTGGGGGGGTCCTACGAGCAGTACTTC. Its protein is CASSPQLGGSYEQYF.

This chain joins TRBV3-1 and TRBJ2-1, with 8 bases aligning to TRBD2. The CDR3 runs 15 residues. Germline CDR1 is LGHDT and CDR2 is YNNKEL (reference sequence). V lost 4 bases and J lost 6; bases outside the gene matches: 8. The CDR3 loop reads CASSPQSGLANEQFF. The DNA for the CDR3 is TGTGCCAGCAGCCCCCAAAGCGGACTAGCCAATGAGCAGTTCTTC.

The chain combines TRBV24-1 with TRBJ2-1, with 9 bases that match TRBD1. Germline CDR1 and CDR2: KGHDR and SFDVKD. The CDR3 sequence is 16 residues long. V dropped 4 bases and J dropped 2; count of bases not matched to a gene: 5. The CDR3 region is CATSDRDRATYNEQFF. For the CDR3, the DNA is TGTGCCACCAGTGACCGGGACAGGGCTACCTACAATGAGCAGTTCTTC.

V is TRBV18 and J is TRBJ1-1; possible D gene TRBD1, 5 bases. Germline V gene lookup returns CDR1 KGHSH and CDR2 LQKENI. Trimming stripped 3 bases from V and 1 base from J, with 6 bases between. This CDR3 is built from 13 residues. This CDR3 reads CASSPGTNTEAFF. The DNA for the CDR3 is TGTGCCAGCTCACCCGGGACGAACACTGAAGCTTTCTTT.

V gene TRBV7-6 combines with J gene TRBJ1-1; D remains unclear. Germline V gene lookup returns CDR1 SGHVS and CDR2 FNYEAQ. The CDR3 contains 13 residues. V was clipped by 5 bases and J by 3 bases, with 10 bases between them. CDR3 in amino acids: CASSPRPDTEAFF. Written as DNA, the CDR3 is TGTGCCAGCAGCCCCCGACCGGACACTGAAGCTTTCTTT.

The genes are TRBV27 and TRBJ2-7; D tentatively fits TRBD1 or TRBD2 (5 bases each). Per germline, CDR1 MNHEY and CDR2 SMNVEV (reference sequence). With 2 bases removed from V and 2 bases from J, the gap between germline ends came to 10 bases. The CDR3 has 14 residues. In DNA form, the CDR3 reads TGTGCCAGCAGTTTACGGGACGGAACCTACGAGCAGTACTTC. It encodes CASSLRDGTYEQYF.

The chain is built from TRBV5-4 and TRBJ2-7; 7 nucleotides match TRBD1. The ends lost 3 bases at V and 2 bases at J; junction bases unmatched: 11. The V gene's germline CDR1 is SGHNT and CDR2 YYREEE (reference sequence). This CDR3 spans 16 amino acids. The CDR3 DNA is TGTGCCAGCAGCTCCCTTCGACAGGGTGTACCCTACGAGCAGTACTTC. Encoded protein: CASSSLRQGVPYEQYF.

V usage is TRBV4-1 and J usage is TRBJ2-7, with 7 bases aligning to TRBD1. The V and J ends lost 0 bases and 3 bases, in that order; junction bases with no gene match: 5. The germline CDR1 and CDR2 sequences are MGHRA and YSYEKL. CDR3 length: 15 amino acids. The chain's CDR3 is CASSQEGTGDYEQYF. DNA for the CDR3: TGCGCCAGCAGCCAAGAAGGAACAGGGGACTACGAGCAGTACTTC.

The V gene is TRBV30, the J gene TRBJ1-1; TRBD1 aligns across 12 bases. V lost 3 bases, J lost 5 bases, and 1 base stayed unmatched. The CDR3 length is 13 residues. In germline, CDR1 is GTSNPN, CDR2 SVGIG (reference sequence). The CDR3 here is CAWRGQGATEAFF. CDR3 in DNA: TGTGCCTGGAGGGGACAGGGGGCGACTGAAGCTTTCTTT.

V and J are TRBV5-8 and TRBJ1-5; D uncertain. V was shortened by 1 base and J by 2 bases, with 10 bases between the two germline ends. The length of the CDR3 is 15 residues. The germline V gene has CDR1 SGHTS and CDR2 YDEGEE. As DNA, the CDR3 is TGTGCCAGCAGCTTGCTATCTGTTGGCAATCAGCCCCAGCATTTT. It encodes CASSLLSVGNQPQHF.